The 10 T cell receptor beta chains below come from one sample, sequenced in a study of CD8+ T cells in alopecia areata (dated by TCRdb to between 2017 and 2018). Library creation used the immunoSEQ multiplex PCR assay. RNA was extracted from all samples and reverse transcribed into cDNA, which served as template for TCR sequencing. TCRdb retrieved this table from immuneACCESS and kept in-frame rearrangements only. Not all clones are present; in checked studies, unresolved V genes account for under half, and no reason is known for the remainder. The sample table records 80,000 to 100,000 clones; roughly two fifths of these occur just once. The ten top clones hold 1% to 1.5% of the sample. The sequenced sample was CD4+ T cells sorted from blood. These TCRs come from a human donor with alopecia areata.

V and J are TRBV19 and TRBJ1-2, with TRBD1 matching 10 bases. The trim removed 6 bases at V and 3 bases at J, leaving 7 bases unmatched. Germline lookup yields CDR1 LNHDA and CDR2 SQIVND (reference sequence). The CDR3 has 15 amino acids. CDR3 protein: CASRTGTGEHYGYTF. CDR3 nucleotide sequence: TGTGCCAGTAGGACCGGGACAGGGGAACACTATGGCTACACCTTC. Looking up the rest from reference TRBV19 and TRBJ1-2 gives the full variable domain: DGGITQSPKYLFRKEGQNVTLSCEQNLNHDAMYWYRQDPGQGLRLIYYSQIVNDFQKGDIAEGYSVSREKKESFPLTVTSAQKNPTAFYLCASRTGTGEHYGYTFGSGTRLTVV.

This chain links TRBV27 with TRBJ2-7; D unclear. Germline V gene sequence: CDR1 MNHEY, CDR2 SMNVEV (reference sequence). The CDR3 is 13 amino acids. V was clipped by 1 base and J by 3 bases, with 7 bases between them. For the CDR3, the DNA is TGTGCCAGCAGTTTATGGGCAGACTACGAGCAGTACTTC. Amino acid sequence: CASSLWADYEQYF.

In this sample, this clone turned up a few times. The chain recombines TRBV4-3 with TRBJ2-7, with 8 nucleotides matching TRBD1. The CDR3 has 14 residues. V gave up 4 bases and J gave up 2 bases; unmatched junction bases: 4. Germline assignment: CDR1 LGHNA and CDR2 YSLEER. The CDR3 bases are TGCGCCAGCAGCCGCGGGACAGGTACCTACGAGCAGTACTTC. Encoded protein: CASSRGTGTYEQYF.

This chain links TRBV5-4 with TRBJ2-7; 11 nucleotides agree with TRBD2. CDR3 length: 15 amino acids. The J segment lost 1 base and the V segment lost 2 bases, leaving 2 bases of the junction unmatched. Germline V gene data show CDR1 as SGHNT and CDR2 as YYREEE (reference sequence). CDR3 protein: CASSFGTSGSYEQYF. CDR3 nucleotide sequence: TGTGCCAGCAGCTTTGGGACTAGCGGTTCCTACGAGCAGTACTTC.

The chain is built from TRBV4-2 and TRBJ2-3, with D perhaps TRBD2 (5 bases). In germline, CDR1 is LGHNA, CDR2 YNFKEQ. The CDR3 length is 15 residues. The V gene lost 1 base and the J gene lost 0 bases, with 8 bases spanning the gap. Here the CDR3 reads CASSQVWTSTDTQYF. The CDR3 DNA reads TGTGCCAGCAGCCAAGTTTGGACTAGCACAGATACGCAGTATTTT.

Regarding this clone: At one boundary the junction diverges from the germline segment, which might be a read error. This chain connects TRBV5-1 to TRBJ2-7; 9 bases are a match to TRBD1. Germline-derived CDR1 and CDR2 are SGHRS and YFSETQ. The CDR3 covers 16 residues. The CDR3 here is CASSLGTGRVSHEQYF. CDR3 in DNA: TGCGCCAGCAGCCTCGGGACAGGGAGAGTCTCCCACGAGCAGTACTTC.

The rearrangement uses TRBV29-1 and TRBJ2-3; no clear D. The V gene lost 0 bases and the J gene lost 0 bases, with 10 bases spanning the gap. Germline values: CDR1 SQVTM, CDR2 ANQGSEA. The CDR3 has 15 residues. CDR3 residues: CSVEDPGPSTDTQYF. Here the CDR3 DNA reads TGCAGCGTTGAAGACCCGGGCCCAAGCACAGATACGCAGTATTTT.

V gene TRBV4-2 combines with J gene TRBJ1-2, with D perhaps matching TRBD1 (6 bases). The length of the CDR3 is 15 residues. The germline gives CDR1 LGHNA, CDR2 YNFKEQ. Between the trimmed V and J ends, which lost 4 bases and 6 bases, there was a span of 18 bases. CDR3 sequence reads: CASSPKWGPGDGYTF. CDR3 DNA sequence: TGTGCCAGCAGCCCAAAGTGGGGGCCTGGTGATGGCTACACCTTC.

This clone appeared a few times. CDR3 loop: CASTPGGWAGETQYF. CDR3 nucleotides: TGTGCCAGCACTCCAGGCGGGTGGGCAGGAGAGACCCAGTACTTC. V and J are TRBV28 and TRBJ2-5; tentatively, D is TRBD2 (5 bases). The CDR3 contains 15 residues. Germline-derived CDR1 and CDR2 are MDHEN and SYDVKM. V lost 7 bases to trimming and J lost 4 bases, with 19 bases between them.

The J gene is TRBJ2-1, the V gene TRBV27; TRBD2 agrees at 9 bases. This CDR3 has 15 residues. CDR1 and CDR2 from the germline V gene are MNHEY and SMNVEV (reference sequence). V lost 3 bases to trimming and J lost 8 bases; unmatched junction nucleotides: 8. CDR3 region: CASSFGWREGDEQFF. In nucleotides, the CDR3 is TGTGCCAGCAGTTTTGGATGGCGGGAGGGGGATGAGCAGTTCTTC.